Below, one T cell receptor (beta chain) is given with its context. Its antigen has not been determined. No per-base quality is available; no much larger clone lies one base away. The CDR1 and CDR2 encoded by the germline V gene (reference sequence) are MNHNY and SVGAGI. Trimming at the junction amounts to 8 bases on V and 7 bases on J, and the germline ends lie 11 bases apart. The cysteine opens and the phenylalanine closes a CDR3 of 11 amino acids. The read is trimmed to its CDR3 DNA, 33 bases read in frame from base 1. The cohort was made up of under 800 healthy bone marrow donors. At the time of sampling, all cohort members were nominally healthy, though unrecorded immune exposures were likely present. The donor was CMV seropositive and belonged to the group of over 250 seropositive cohort members. Each donor provided a peripheral blood sample, and peripheral blood mononuclear cells were used for TCR beta sequencing. The Qiagen DNeasy Blood Extraction Kit was used to extract genomic DNA from the blood cell samples.

The sample comes from a study of cytomegalovirus exposure and HLA in healthy donors (dated by TCRdb to about 2017). Regarding the research as a whole: In an earlier analysis of around 540 of the donors, 250 to 350 Gb of sequence data and 117 million unique TCR beta sequences from roughly 180 million T cells were reported. Every discovery cohort repertoire had been produced on one sequencing platform. The T cell repertoires of several hundred subjects were profiled by immunosequencing and related to cytomegalovirus serostatus. Among the roughly 400 genotyped donors, roughly 80% belonged to the genetic ancestry cluster associated with self-reported Caucasian donors. An earlier analysis of 587 of the donors used high-throughput TCR beta sequencing to judge whether each TCR beta V gene segment behaved as functional or pseudogenic. Because of strong linkage in the cohort, 5 or 6 DR-DQ haplotypes were treated as single units for association and clustering. An early release that covered roughly 600 HLA-typed donors contained about 290 gigabases of sequencing data and tens of millions of unique TCR sequences. In a later analysis, previously published TCR beta repertoires from 550 to 750 donors were re-analyzed and high-resolution HLA genotyping was added so that TCR occurrence patterns could be studied. Among 398 genotyped donors of the cohort, an average of 235,054 unique TCR beta nucleotide sequences were sequenced per donor, approximately 20% of them non-productive. In a later genetic analysis, genome-wide SNP genotypes for about three fifths of the roughly 670 donors were used, and that subset was treated as a discovery cohort. Donor age, sex, ethnicity and CMV serostatus were compiled together with the repertoire data. Rather than drawing on any new phenotypic data, the later analysis identified candidate immune exposures from TCR beta sequences and the way those sequences occurred across donors. Along with the approximately 650-subject first cohort, a separate validation cohort of over 90 different subjects was used. The number of typed donors differed by locus: roughly 620-640 for A, B, C, DRB1 and DQB1; 522 for DQA1; approximately 610 for DPA1; and roughly 470 for DPB1. High-throughput TCR immunosequencing, statistical association of individual TCRs with disease status, and machine learning were combined to predict cytomegalovirus infection status. The study aimed to test whether signatures of past pathogen exposure could be identified by cataloging public T cell receptors. Both class I and class II loci were covered by HLA typing, at four-digit resolution. General findings and caveats noted by the study authors: In a later analysis, HLA-associated TCR beta chains showed more clonal expansion and lower generation probabilities than non-associated chains that were equally common. In a later genetic analysis, fewer N-insertions in productive TCRs were reported among donors in an Asian-associated ancestry cluster than the roughly 640-donor mean. The classifier was reported to diagnose cytomegalovirus status with high specificity and sensitivity in both the original and validation cohorts. At a false discovery rate of 0.05, a later analysis linked some 17,000 TCR beta sequences to specific HLA alleles. While some public TCRs were present in many individuals, most TCR sequences turned up only very rarely across donors. The only immune exposure information available for the cohort was CMV serostatus. An earlier analysis of 450 to 750 of the donors showed that most TCR beta V segments appeared in productive rearrangements either about 90% or about 30% of the time, which broadly matched IMGT annotations. According to the authors, the approach could potentially be generalized to other disease states and immunological phenotypes. In this cohort, only TCR beta chains were sequenced, and detectable features were limited by the absence of alpha or paired-chain data. Some 15 rarely observed V segments, including chromosome 9 orphons, were excluded from the earlier analysis of some 590 of the donors because counts were too low. A further reported finding was that TCR beta sequences accurately predicted the HLA-A and HLA-B alleles for most subjects in the first cohort. A total of roughly 160 TCR beta chains were listed by the study as associated with cytomegalovirus. Assigning TCR associations to individual alleles was difficult when HLA alleles, especially DR and DQ, strongly co-occurred. Correlated functional status among segregating V segments might reflect linkage disequilibrium, but an unknown experimental factor could not be ruled out. Most CMV-associated TCR beta chains appeared to be HLA-restricted in a later analysis, and the HLA associations seemed to be driven largely by CMV exposure. In a later genetic analysis, a missense DCLRE1C variant was associated with V-gene and J-gene trimming of TCR beta chains, and the association was replicated in an independent cohort. A few of the identified cytomegalovirus-associated TCR beta chains were confirmed in vitro to be specific for cytomegalovirus antigens. In a later analysis, several top co-occurrence clusters were reported to appear linked to parvovirus B19, influenza, CMV and Epstein-Barr virus. A cluster of highly shared sequence variants was judged likely to represent a technical artifact of the sequencing pipeline. Some IMGT-functional V segments, including TRBV6-2 and TRBV6-3, could not be told apart with the 87-base-pair reads, so those segments were excluded. Because some donors lacked HLA typing at each locus, the association tests relied only on the typed subset. Roughly uniform sequencing depth across donors was assumed in presence/absence analyses, although this assumption may not hold. In a later analysis, TCR association rates were found to vary across HLA loci, with the most associated TCRs seen for DRB1 alleles and the fewest for HLA-C alleles.

Receptors were amplified or captured by the immunoSEQ multiplex PCR assay. The multiplex PCR relied on a mix of 60 forward primers for TCR Vbeta segments and 13 reverse primers for TCR Jbeta segments. Amplification of the CDR3 region of rearranged TCR beta genes was performed with a multiplex PCR assay on genomic DNA. The Illumina HiSeq System was used to sequence the amplified TCR beta libraries as 87-base-pair reads. Under the source paper's analysis protocol: A later analysis counted about 80 million unique TCR beta chains across the approximately 700 repertoires, and 10 million to 12 million of these chains were shared by at least two donors. A nearest-neighbor algorithm error-corrected the raw reads and collapsed the reads into unique sequences, merging closely related sequences to remove PCR and sequencing errors. CDR3 sequences were aligned to IMGT reference sequences to assign V, D and J gene segments. For a sequence to be retained, a match of at least six nucleotides was required to both a V gene segment and a J gene segment. A rearrangement was called productive if the CDR3 had no stop codons and remained in frame with V and J, and every other rearrangement was called non-productive. Following IMGT convention, CDR3 was defined as the stretch from the second conserved V-encoded cysteine to the conserved J-encoded phenylalanine. In an earlier analysis of just under 600 of the donors, sequences lacking an unambiguous match to a single V gene segment were excluded. In an earlier analysis of 587 of the donors, V segments were called functional above 56.7% productive rearrangements and were called segregating when the between-donor standard deviation exceeded 5%. A statistical classification framework was built for diagnosing cytomegalovirus status from the catalog of TCR beta chain sequences. V and J gene assignment, in a later analysis, came from comparing TCR nucleotide sequences with IMGT/GENE-DB human TR gene sequences. Using the TCRdist pipeline, a later analysis assigned CDR3 sequences along with most-parsimonious VDJ recombination scenarios. In a later analysis, each TCR beta chain was defined by its CDR3 amino acid sequence together with its V-gene family, and reads without a unique V-gene family were excluded. In a later analysis, fewer than 600 highly shared, low-generation-probability nucleotide sequences were removed to address suspected cross-contamination and a sequencing artifact. In a later analysis, a clonal expansion index for each public chain was calculated from normalized within-repertoire ranks of inferred template counts. Generation probabilities in a later analysis came from a VDJ recombination model fitted to out-of-frame rearrangements, and those results were checked against IGoR. In a later analysis, hypergeometric tests were used to score TCR-TCR, TCR-HLA and TCR-CMV co-occurrence, with a repertoire-size bias correction applied to TCR pairs. In a later analysis, false discovery rates were estimated by permuting HLA or CMV assignments 20 times. In a later analysis, co-occurring TCRs were grouped with DBSCAN, and TCRdist sequence similarity was added when clustering was performed within HLA-allele-positive subsets. Co-occurrence clustering excluded repertoires with fewer than 30,000 or more than 120,000 public chains, plus five with anomalous nucleotide sharing. The source is immuneACCESS, and TCRdb retained only in-frame sequences with V and J called. Part of the clones is not carried over; for the studies checked, unresolved V genes explain less than half of this, and the remainder is unexplained. For V, J and clone size, that table is used; D and trimming come from the DNA. This sample gives 180,000 or so clones in total; just over 75% of them show up just once. Together, the top ten hold just over 2% of the sample.

The sample taken for sequencing was PBMCs. The rearrangement combines TRBV6-6 with TRBJ1-1, with the D gene call left open. The receptor was isolated from a woman aged 30 to 39 in good health and CMV-seropositive. The nucleotides are TGTGCCAGCCAGGCCATCGGTGAAGCTTTCTTT. It translates to CASQAIGEAFF.